The 17 T cell receptor beta chains reported below all come from one sample, sequenced in a study of technical replicates of blood from several donors. Using immunoSEQ multiplex PCR, the repertoire was profiled, and TCRdb retains in-frame clones only, with some absent. Among about 97,000 clones listed, approximately 96% were seen once. Sample: T cells isolated from PBMCs. All receptors derive from a human donor in good health.

The V and J genes are TRBV9 and TRBJ1-2, with D perhaps TRBD1 (6 bases). V was trimmed by 0 bases and J by 4 bases, leaving 13 bases between them. The CDR3 is made up of 15 amino acids. Looked up from germline, CDR1 is SGDLS and CDR2 is YYNGEE. The CDR3 spells CASSVESGVTYGYTF. The DNA of the CDR3 is TGTGCCAGCAGCGTAGAATCAGGGGTAACCTATGGCTACACCTTC. Looking up the rest from reference TRBV9 and TRBJ1-2 gives the full variable domain: DSGVTQTPKHLITATGQRVTLRCSPRSGDLSVYWYQQSLDQGLQFLIQYYNGEERAKGNILERFSAQQFPDLHSELNLSSLELGDSALYFCASSVESGVTYGYTFGSGTRLTVV.

The rearrangement links TRBV5-1 to TRBJ2-1; D is perhaps TRBD1 (6 bases). Germline V CDR1 and CDR2: SGHRS, YFSETQ. Between the trimmed V and J ends, which lost 4 bases and 5 bases, there was a span of 10 bases. The length of the CDR3 is 13 residues. CDR3 sequence: CASSIGQNNEQFF. The CDR3 bases are TGCGCCAGCAGCATAGGACAGAACAATGAGCAGTTCTTC.

This clone was observed a single time. The genes are TRBV25-1 and TRBJ2-2, with D possibly matching TRBD1 (5 bases). V was pared by 1 base and J by 4 bases, with 7 bases between. CDR3 length equals 14 residues. Germline-derived CDR1 and CDR2 are MGHDK and SYGVNS. CDR3 DNA: TGTGCCAGCAGTGAATTAGGGGTCACCGGGGAGCTGTTTTTT. Translating it yields CASSELGVTGELFF.

This chain joins TRBV6-1 and TRBJ2-7, with a possible D match to TRBD2 (6 bases). V dropped 2 bases and J dropped 3 bases, with 11 bases sitting between them. Germline assignment: CDR1 MNHNS and CDR2 SASEGT. The CDR3 extends over 14 amino acids. The CDR3 is CASSETASVYEQYF. The CDR3, as DNA: TGTGCCAGCAGTGAAACCGCTAGCGTCTACGAGCAGTACTTC.

The gene calls are TRBV5-4 and TRBJ1-1; no definite D call. This CDR3 is 12 amino acids long. Germline loops: CDR1 SGHNT, CDR2 YYREEE (reference sequence). V was shortened by 6 bases and J by 5 bases, with 11 bases between the two germline ends. CDR3 nucleotides: TGTGCCAGCATGGAGGAAGGTACTGAAGCTTTCTTT. This gives the protein CASMEEGTEAFF.

This chain joins TRBV10-3 and TRBJ2-7; 9 bases fit TRBD2. Germline trimming cut 10 bases from V and 7 bases from J; bases unmatched to any gene: 5. The germline V gene encodes CDR1 ENHRY and CDR2 SYGVKD. The CDR3 sequence is 11 residues long. The CDR3 here is CATRTSVEQYF. CDR3 in DNA: TGTGCCACCAGGACTAGCGTGGAGCAGTACTTC.

V and J are TRBV6-5 and TRBJ1-2, with D possibly TRBD1 on 6 matching bases. Looked up from germline, CDR1 is MNHEY and CDR2 is SVGAGI. This CDR3 is 13 amino acids long. Trimming took off 5 bases at V and 4 bases at J, with 11 bases between the two ends. CDR3 residues: CASSPTGFYGYTF. Here the CDR3 DNA reads TGTGCCAGCAGTCCCACAGGGTTCTATGGCTACACCTTC.

This rearrangement joins TRBV27 to TRBJ1-1; TRBD1 is a possible D gene (5 bases). This CDR3 has 13 amino acids. Between the trimmed V and J ends, which lost 3 bases and 4 bases, there was a span of 9 bases. Germline V gene sequence: CDR1 MNHEY, CDR2 SMNVEV (reference sequence). The CDR3 reads CASSFRQITEAFF. The DNA of the CDR3 is TGTGCCAGCAGTTTTAGACAGATCACTGAAGCTTTCTTT.

The V gene is TRBV6-1, the J gene TRBJ2-3; possibly TRBD2 for D (6 bases). The CDR3 has 16 amino acids. Germline assignment: CDR1 MNHNS and CDR2 SASEGT. V lost 1 base, J lost 2 bases, and 13 bases lay in between. The CDR3 DNA reads TGTGCCAGCAGTGAAGTCGCGGGGTCACACACAGATACGCAGTATTTT. Residues: CASSEVAGSHTDTQYF.

The chain employs TRBV6-6 and TRBJ2-1; 10 positions match TRBD2. V lost 2 bases to trimming and J lost 3 bases; unmatched junction nucleotides: 1. Germline CDR1 MNHNY, CDR2 SVGAGI (reference sequence). The CDR3 totals 15 residues. CDR3 protein: CASSYASGGYNEQFF. The CDR3 nucleotides are TGTGCCAGCAGTTACGCTAGCGGGGGCTACAATGAGCAGTTCTTC.

This sequence joins TRBV11-3 and TRBJ2-1; TRBD1 might be the D (6 bases). Germline V lookup: CDR1 SGHNT, CDR2 YENEEA. V lost 1 base to trimming and J lost 7 bases, with 11 bases between them. CDR3 length equals 14 residues. This CDR3 reads CASSLGAGANEQFF. The CDR3 DNA reads as TGTGCCAGCAGCTTAGGGGCAGGGGCGAATGAGCAGTTCTTC. Filled out from reference TRBV11-3 and TRBJ2-1, the complete variable domain reads EAGVVQSPRYKIIEKKQPVAFWCNPISGHNTLYWYLQNLGQGPELLIRYENEEAVDDSQLPKDRFSAERLKGVDSTLKIQPAELGDSAVYLCASSLGAGANEQFFGPGTRLTVL.

V usage is TRBV7-9 and J usage is TRBJ1-1; 8 bases match TRBD1. V trimming: 8 bases; J trimming: 5 bases; junction bases outside the gene matches: 10. The length of the CDR3 is 14 residues. Germline V CDR1 and CDR2: SEHNR, FQNEAQ (reference sequence). The CDR3 is CASLGQGGFTEAFF. The CDR3 DNA reads as TGTGCCAGCCTTGGACAGGGAGGTTTTACTGAAGCTTTCTTT. Full variable domain (missing parts from reference TRBV7-9 and TRBJ1-1): DTGVSQNPRHKITKRGQNVTFRCDPISEHNRLYWYRQTLGQGPEFLTYFQNEAQLEKSRLLSDRFSAERPKGSFSTLEIQRTEQGDSAMYLCASLGQGGFTEAFFGQGTRLTVV.

This rearrangement joins TRBV9 to TRBJ2-7, with 8 bases fitting TRBD1. Germline lookup yields CDR1 SGDLS and CDR2 YYNGEE. The CDR3 sequence is 14 residues long. V lost 4 bases and J lost 7; bases outside the gene matches: 10. CDR3 DNA sequence: TGTGCCAGCAGCCTTGGACAGGGATCAAGGGAGCAGTACTTC. This codes for CASSLGQGSREQYF.

The J gene is TRBJ2-7, the V gene TRBV6-6, with a tentative D call TRBD1 (5 bases). The V gene lost 5 bases and the J gene lost 7 bases, with 18 bases spanning the gap. The CDR3 runs to 14 residues. Germline V CDR1 and CDR2: MNHNY, SVGAGI (reference sequence). CDR3 region: CASSPDSASREQYF. The CDR3 bases are TGTGCCAGCAGTCCCGACAGCGCCTCACGGGAGCAGTACTTC.

This clone was recorded once. The rearrangement joins TRBV27 to TRBJ2-1, with TRBD1 as a possible D gene (5 bases). This CDR3 has 13 residues. Trimming pared 6 bases from V and 3 bases from J, leaving 9 bases between. CDR1 and CDR2 from the germline V gene are MNHEY and SMNVEV (reference sequence). The DNA of the CDR3 is TGTGCCAGCAGGTACGACAGCTACAATGAGCAGTTCTTC. It translates to CASRYDSYNEQFF.

CDR3: CASRATSGSEYF. Written as DNA, the CDR3 is TGTGCCAGCAGGGCGACTAGCGGGAGTGAGTATTTT. This chain connects TRBV2 to TRBJ2-3; 12 bases fit TRBD2. V gave up 6 bases and J gave up 13 bases; unmatched junction bases: 5. The germline V gene has CDR1 SNHLY and CDR2 FYNNEI. The CDR3 runs 12 residues.

V and J are TRBV7-2 and TRBJ1-5; 7 bases fit TRBD1. CDR1 is SGHTA, CDR2 FQGNSA, per germline. The length of the CDR3 is 17 residues. J gave up 4 bases and V 4 bases, and 13 bases lay outside the gene matches. CDR3 sequence reads: CASSSNRGQSINQPQHF. The CDR3 DNA reads as TGTGCCAGCAGCTCAAACAGGGGACAGTCAATTAATCAGCCCCAGCATTTT.